This T cell receptor (beta chain) was documented in a study of blood T cell repertoires in COVID-19. Germline trimming cut 3 bases from V and 8 bases from J; bases unmatched to any gene: 10. The length of the CDR3 is 15 residues. Germline V gene data show CDR1 as SGHRS and CDR2 as YFSETQ. This clone appeared a single time. Some clones are missing from TCRdb's copy, which holds only in-frame ones; the method was immunoSEQ multiplex PCR. The sample includes about 350,000 clones, around nine tenths of them seen just once. V and J are TRBV5-1 and TRBJ2-2; 7 positions agree with TRBD1. Sequenced material: peripheral blood. This TCR was recovered from a woman aged 55-69 years with COVID-19, enrolled during active disease. CDR3 amino acids: CASSYGQVEVGELFF. Here the CDR3 DNA reads TGCGCCAGCAGCTATGGACAGGTTGAGGTTGGGGAGCTGTTTTTT.